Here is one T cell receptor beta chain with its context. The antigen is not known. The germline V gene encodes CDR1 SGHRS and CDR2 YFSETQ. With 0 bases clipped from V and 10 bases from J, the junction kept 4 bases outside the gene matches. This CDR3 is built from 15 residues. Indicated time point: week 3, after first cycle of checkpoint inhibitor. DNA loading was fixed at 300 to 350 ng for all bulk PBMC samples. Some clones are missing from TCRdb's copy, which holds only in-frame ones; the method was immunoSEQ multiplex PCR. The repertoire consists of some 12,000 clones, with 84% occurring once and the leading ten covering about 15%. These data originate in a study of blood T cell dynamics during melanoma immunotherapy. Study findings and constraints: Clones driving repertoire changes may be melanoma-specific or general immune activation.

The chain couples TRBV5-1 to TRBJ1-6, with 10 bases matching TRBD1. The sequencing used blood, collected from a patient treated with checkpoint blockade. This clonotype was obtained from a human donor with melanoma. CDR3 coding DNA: TGCGCCAGCAGCTTGGTTGGGACAGGGGAATCACCCCTCCACTTT. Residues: CASSLVGTGESPLHF.